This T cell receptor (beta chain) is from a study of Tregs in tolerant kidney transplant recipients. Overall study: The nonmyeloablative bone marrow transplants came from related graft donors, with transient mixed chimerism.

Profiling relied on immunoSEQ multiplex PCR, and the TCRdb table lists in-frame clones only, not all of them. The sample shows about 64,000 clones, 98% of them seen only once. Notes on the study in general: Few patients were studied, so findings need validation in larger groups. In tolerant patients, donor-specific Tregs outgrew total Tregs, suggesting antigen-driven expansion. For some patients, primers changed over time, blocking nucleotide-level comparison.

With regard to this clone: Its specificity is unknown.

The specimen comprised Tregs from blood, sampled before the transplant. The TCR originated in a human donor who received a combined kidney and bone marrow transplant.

This chain's CDR3 is CASSDSGGRTDTQYF. The CDR3 bases are TGTGCCAGCAGCGATAGCGGGGGACGCACAGATACGCAGTATTTT. The rearrangement joins TRBV5-4 to TRBJ2-3; 9 bases are shared with TRBD2. V gave up 4 bases and J gave up 1 base; unmatched junction bases: 4. The length of the CDR3 is 15 residues. Germline loops: CDR1 SGHNT, CDR2 YYREEE (reference sequence). Filled out from reference TRBV5-4 and TRBJ2-3, the complete variable domain reads ETGVTQSPTHLIKTRGQQVTLRCSSQSGHNTVSWYQQALGQGPQFIFQYYREEENGRGNFPPRFSGLQFPNYSSELNVNALELDDSALYLCASSDSGGRTDTQYFGPGTRLTVL.